The 8 T cell receptor beta chains below were found in one sample sequenced in a study of cytomegalovirus exposure and HLA in healthy donors. 60 Vbeta and 13 Jbeta primers were used in PCR. Some clones are missing from TCRdb's copy, which holds only in-frame ones; the method was immunoSEQ multiplex PCR. Of about 160,000 clones in the sample, 75% to 90% are singletons; the top ten hold more than 0.75%. The sequenced sample was PBMCs. The receptors were sampled from a girl aged 2 to 10 in good health and CMV-seropositive.

The genes are TRBV27 and TRBJ2-7; no clear D gene. The CDR3 consists of 15 residues. The germline gives CDR1 MNHEY, CDR2 SMNVEV (reference sequence). V was trimmed by 2 bases and J by 3 bases, leaving 14 bases between them. CDR3: CASSLGSPGHYEQYF. The DNA of the CDR3 is TGTGCCAGCAGTTTAGGAAGCCCGGGTCACTACGAGCAGTACTTC.

J is TRBJ2-5 and V is TRBV5-1; 14 positions match TRBD2. Germline V lookup: CDR1 SGHRS, CDR2 YFSETQ. The CDR3 runs to 18 residues. With 0 bases clipped from V and 2 bases from J, the junction kept 6 bases outside the gene matches. Here the CDR3 DNA reads TGCGCCAGCAGCTTGGGAGGGACTAGCGGGAGCTGGCAAGAGACCCAGTACTTC. It translates to CASSLGGTSGSWQETQYF.

The genes are TRBV6-1 and TRBJ2-1; D is unclear. Germline CDR1 reads MNHNS; CDR2 reads SASEGT. The CDR3 has 12 amino acids. V was cut by 0 bases and J by 8 bases, with 5 bases left in between. The CDR3 region has the DNA TGTGCCAGCAGTGAAGCTCTCGATGAGCAGTTCTTC. It codes for CASSEALDEQFF.

The V and J genes are TRBV9 and TRBJ2-5; 13 bases align to TRBD2. Germline lookup yields CDR1 SGDLS and CDR2 YYNGEE. The CDR3 spans 20 residues. Germline trimming cut 3 bases from V and 4 bases from J; bases unmatched to any gene: 18. DNA of the CDR3: TGTGCCAGCAGCGCACCCGGTAGTGGACTAGCGGGAGATTTCAGAGAGACCCAGTACTTC. Its protein is CASSAPGSGLAGDFRETQYF.

The chain joins TRBV5-1 to TRBJ2-2; D may be TRBD2 (6 bases). CDR1 and CDR2 (germline): SGHRS, YFSETQ. The CDR3 totals 15 residues. The V and J ends lost 4 bases and 6 bases respectively, with 16 bases between them. The CDR3 DNA reads TGCGCCAGCAGCCCATCAATCGGGAGTGCCGGGGAGCTGTTTTTT. Translation: CASSPSIGSAGELFF.

The chain links TRBV5-4 to TRBJ2-3; D remains ambiguous. V was shortened by 0 bases and J by 3 bases, with 8 bases between the two germline ends. Germline loops: CDR1 SGHNT, CDR2 YYREEE (reference sequence). This CDR3 is built from 14 residues. CDR3 bases: TGTGCCAGCAGCTTGGAAATCAGTACAGATACGCAGTATTTT. It codes for CASSLEISTDTQYF.

The CDR3 spells CSVDQDSWCSYEQYF. The CDR3, as DNA: TGCAGCGTTGACCAGGACAGCTGGTGCTCCTACGAGCAGTACTTC. The chain joins TRBV29-1 to TRBJ2-7; D is possibly TRBD1 (6 bases). Germline V gives CDR1 SQVTM, CDR2 ANQGSEA. This CDR3 comprises 15 residues. Trimming removed 3 bases at V and 0 bases at J, with 15 bases between.

V and J are TRBV5-6 and TRBJ2-4, with TRBD2 matching 7 bases. Germline V gene data show CDR1 as SGHDT and CDR2 as YYEEEE. V lost 4 bases, J lost 0 bases, and 7 bases stayed unmatched. The CDR3 sequence is 16 residues long. CDR3 in DNA: TGTGCCAGCAGCCGGGCGGGGGAGGTAGCCAAAAACATTCAGTACTTC. Translation gives CASSRAGEVAKNIQYF.